This note documents a single TCR beta chain sequence. The CDR3 loop spans 15 amino acids. Trimming took 3 bases from V and 0 from J, leaving 9 bases between them. CDR1 is SQVTM, CDR2 ANQGSEA, per germline. These data originate in a study of blood T cells in healthy people across ages. Sample-barcoded 5' priming and a J-beta primer mix drove a second PCR of 7 to 11 cycles. TCRdb itself ran the 5' RACE reads through MiXCR, one entry per CDR3 protein. The sample holds approximately 770,000 distinct CDR3 sequences, 58% seen once. This receptor was taken from a man younger than 40 in good health. The J gene is TRBJ2-6, the V gene TRBV29-1; D possibly corresponds to TRBD1 (6 bases). The sample consisted of blood. DNA of the CDR3: TGCAGCGTTGACCGGGACACCTCTGGGGCCAACGTCCTGACTTTC. Translating it yields CSVDRDTSGANVLTF.